The sequence of this T cell receptor (beta chain) was determined in a study of T cell responses to AZD1222 COVID-19 vaccine. CDR3 length: 15 residues. Per the germline V gene, CDR1 is SGHRS and CDR2 is YFSETQ. V lost 4 bases and J lost 4, with 17 bases in between. Libraries were prepared by immunoSEQ multiplex PCR; TCRdb keeps only in-frame clonotypes and omits some of them. Counted here are around 130,000 clones, 70% to 90% occurring once; the ten biggest clones make up roughly 3%. This sequence originates from an adult in good health. J is TRBJ1-1 and V is TRBV5-1; no reliable D call. The source was peripheral blood, collected on day 0 of AZD1222 vaccination. The DNA of the CDR3 is TGCGCCAGCAGCCGCACGGGCCAGACGAGCACTGAAGCTTTCTTT. It is translated as CASSRTGQTSTEAFF. The full variable domain, its missing parts supplied by reference TRBV5-1 and TRBJ1-1, is KAGVTQTPRYLIKTRGQQVTLSCSPISGHRSVSWYQQTPGQGLQFLFEYFSETQRNKGNFPGRFSGRQFSNSRSEMNVSTLELGDSALYLCASSRTGQTSTEAFFGQGTRLTVV.